What follows are 7 T cell receptor beta chains derived from one specimen sequenced in a study of shared clonotypes between healthy human individuals. Using immunoSEQ multiplex PCR, the repertoire was profiled, and TCRdb retains in-frame clones only, with some absent. The sample lists hundreds of thousands of clones, almost 95% seen once, with 20% to 30% in the top ten. Naive CD8 cells lacked CD45RO, underwent positive selection for CCR7 and left out terminally differentiated effector memory CD45RA+ cells. The sequenced sample consisted of naive CD8+ T cells sorted from blood. These receptors all come from a man aged 25 to 45 in good health.

The genes are TRBV28 and TRBJ2-2; weak D call: TRBD2 (6 bases). CDR1 is MDHEN and CDR2 is SYDVKM in the germline V gene. The CDR3 has 15 amino acids. Trimming took 10 bases from V and 2 from J, leaving 17 bases between them. As DNA, the CDR3 is TGTGCCACTTTTCTCCGGGACTCAAACACCGGGGAGCTGTTTTTT. Translated, it gives CATFLRDSNTGELFF.

The chain joins TRBV2 to TRBJ2-1; 7 bases line up with TRBD2. Germline V gene data show CDR1 as SNHLY and CDR2 as FYNNEI. This CDR3 has 16 residues. V lost 3 bases and J lost 0; bases outside the gene matches: 5. CDR3 in DNA: TGTGCCAGCAGTGATGAGCGGGAAATCTCCTACAATGAGCAGTTCTTC. Its translation: CASSDEREISYNEQFF.

This clone was seen once. The chain recombines TRBV10-3 with TRBJ2-7, with 13 bases lining up with TRBD2. CDR3 length: 17 residues. V gave up 2 bases and J gave up 0 bases; unmatched junction bases: 4. CDR1 and CDR2 (germline): ENHRY, SYGVKD. This chain's CDR3 is CAISEGTSGVSSYEQYF. Here the CDR3 DNA reads TGTGCCATCAGTGAGGGGACTAGCGGGGTGAGCTCCTACGAGCAGTACTTC.

This clone was detected only a few times. Other DNA sequences in the same sample also yield this CDR3. The chain carries TRBV5-1 and TRBJ2-7, with D unresolved. The CDR3 consists of 12 residues. Trimming shortened V by 0 bases and J by 2 bases, and 3 bases separated the two germline ends. Per germline, CDR1 SGHRS and CDR2 YFSETQ. CDR3 loop: CASSLGAYEQYF. CDR3 DNA: TGCGCCAGCAGCTTGGGGGCCTACGAGCAGTACTTC. The complete variable domain, with remaining parts taken from reference TRBV5-1 and TRBJ2-7, reads KAGVTQTPRYLIKTRGQQVTLSCSPISGHRSVSWYQQTPGQGLQFLFEYFSETQRNKGNFPGRFSGRQFSNSRSEMNVSTLELGDSALYLCASSLGAYEQYFGPGTRLTVT.

J is TRBJ2-1 and V is TRBV19; D call uncertain. The V and J ends lost 3 bases and 0 bases respectively, with 9 bases between them. Germline V lookup: CDR1 LNHDA, CDR2 SQIVND (reference sequence). The CDR3 spans 15 residues. CDR3 DNA: TGTGCCAGTAGTATTCACCGGTACTCCTACAATGAGCAGTTCTTC. This gives the protein CASSIHRYSYNEQFF.

The chain recombines TRBV5-5 with TRBJ2-1; D possibly corresponds to TRBD2 (6 bases). Germline assignment: CDR1 SGHKS and CDR2 YYEKEE (reference sequence). This CDR3 contains 16 residues. V lost 3 bases and J lost 9, with 22 bases in between. Here the CDR3 reads CASSSDLAFGSLEQFF. CDR3 DNA sequence: TGTGCCAGCAGCTCCGACCTTGCGTTCGGGAGCCTTGAGCAGTTCTTC.

The chain joins TRBV27 to TRBJ2-1, with no clear D. The CDR3 totals 16 residues. Germline V gives CDR1 MNHEY, CDR2 SMNVEV (reference sequence). The ends were cut back, 4 bases at V and 4 bases at J, with 17 bases in the middle. As DNA, the CDR3 is TGTGCCAGCAGTTCCCGTCAGGTGGCGACTTACAATGAGCAGTTCTTC. This encodes CASSSRQVATYNEQFF.